The 3 T cell receptor beta chains in this list originate from one sample, sequenced in a study of T cells in Graves' hyperthyroidism and ophthalmopathy. The source material, RNA transcripts, was used to amplify TCR beta CDR3 regions. HTBI primers drove first-round RT-PCR of the TCR CDR3. In TCRdb, the multiplex PCR reads were re-called with MiXCR into one record per CDR3 protein. The sample consists of 360,000 or so distinct CDR3 sequences, about 18% of them appearing once. Specimen: blood. The receptor source for this set is a young woman with Graves' hyperthyroidism.

At least ten counts were recorded for this clonotype. The chain employs TRBV7-9 and TRBJ2-3; D is perhaps TRBD1 or TRBD2 (5 bases each). The germline V and J ends were trimmed by 3 bases and 6 bases, with 10 bases remaining between them. Germline V gene sequence: CDR1 SEHNR, CDR2 FQNEAQ (reference sequence). The CDR3 runs 13 residues. The DNA of the CDR3 is TGTGCCAGCAGCTTTAGAGAGGGGGATACGCAGTATTTT. Amino acids: CASSFREGDTQYF.

The CDR3: CASTTGGTHGYTF. CDR3 coding DNA: TGTGCCAGCACGACAGGGGGAACCCATGGCTACACCTTC. The chain couples TRBV7-2 to TRBJ1-2; 9 bases fit TRBD1. The CDR3 spans 13 residues. The trim removed 7 bases at V and 6 bases at J, leaving 6 bases unmatched. Germline CDR1 is SGHTA and CDR2 is FQGNSA.

This clonotype has a handful of counts. The chain joins TRBV7-3 to TRBJ1-2; D remains ambiguous. The CDR3 consists of 13 residues. The germline CDR1 and CDR2 sequences are SGHTA and FQGTGA. Trimming left V 4 bases short and J 7 bases short, with 13 bases between. As DNA, the CDR3 is TGTGCCAGCAGCTCTAGCTGGGCGGGTGGCTACACCTTC. Translated, it gives CASSSSWAGGYTF.